This T cell receptor beta chain was captured in a study of regulatory T cells in long-lasting Graves disease. V shed 0 bases and J shed 10 bases, with 13 bases lying between them. Germline-derived CDR1 and CDR2 are LNHNV and YYDKDF (reference sequence). CDR3 length: 15 amino acids. Assembly of TCR beta libraries relied on iRepertoire HTBI primers together with Arm-PCR of CDR3 regions. TCRdb independently ran MiXCR on the multiplex PCR reads; one entry per CDR3 protein. The data contain more than 450,000 distinct CDR3 sequences, around 15% of them singletons. This sample's time point: newly diagnosed GD, antithyroid drugs for less than 3 months. PBMC RNA was the source of the TCR library. At least ten counts were recorded for this clonotype. This same sample was also part of a study on T cells in Graves' hyperthyroidism and ophthalmopathy.

The receptor was derived from a man in his forties or fifties with Graves disease. The source material was peripheral blood mononuclear cells (PBMCs), sampled at new diagnosis, from a patient treated with antithyroid drugs. The genes are TRBV15 and TRBJ1-6, with TRBD1 as a possible D gene (5 bases). Here the CDR3 DNA reads TGTGCCACCAGCAGAGATCCTCAGGGAGGATCACCCCTCCACTTT. Protein product: CATSRDPQGGSPLHF. The full variable domain, rest sourced from reference TRBV15 and TRBJ1-6, is DAMVIQNPRYQVTQFGKPVTLSCSQTLNHNVMYWYQQKSSQAPKLLFHYYDKDFNNEADTPDNFQSRRPNTSFCFLDIRSPGLGDTAMYLCATSRDPQGGSPLHFGNGTRLTVT.